Listed here are 26 T cell receptor beta chains from one sample, sequenced in a study of cytomegalovirus exposure and HLA in healthy donors. The PCR employed 60 Vbeta primers together with 13 Jbeta primers. Produced via immunoSEQ multiplex PCR; TCRdb's table is partial and in-frame only. In total, the table holds about 190,000 clones. Material for sequencing was PBMCs. The receptor set was obtained from a woman aged 25 to 39 in good health and CMV-seropositive.

This chain uses TRBV7-2 with TRBJ1-3, with D unresolved. The CDR3 has 19 amino acids. In germline, CDR1 is SGHTA, CDR2 FQGNSA. V dropped 1 base and J dropped 4 bases, with 23 bases sitting between them. CDR3 nucleotides: TGTGCCAGCAGCTTAGTCGGAACAGACCTGGGCGTTAGGGGAAACACCATATATTTT. Protein product: CASSLVGTDLGVRGNTIYF.

The V gene is TRBV7-2, the J gene TRBJ1-2; D may be TRBD1 (5 bases). The length of the CDR3 is 14 residues. Trimming shortened V by 6 bases and J by 6 bases, and 17 bases separated the two germline ends. Germline loops: CDR1 SGHTA, CDR2 FQGNSA. This CDR3 is CASSPAKRQHGYTF. For the CDR3, the DNA is TGTGCCAGCAGTCCTGCAAAGCGACAGCATGGCTACACCTTC.

V gene TRBV28 combines with J gene TRBJ2-3; D is undetermined. Trimming removed 2 bases at V and 1 base at J, with 7 bases between. The CDR3 totals 14 residues. Germline V gene lookup returns CDR1 MDHEN and CDR2 SYDVKM. CDR3 amino acids: CASSLTRGTDTQYF. CDR3 nucleotide sequence: TGTGCCAGCAGTTTAACACGGGGCACAGATACGCAGTATTTT.

The chain is built from TRBV27 and TRBJ1-1; D gene uncertain. Trimming cost V 2 bases and J 1 base, with 5 bases left between them. Germline CDR1 MNHEY, CDR2 SMNVEV (reference sequence). The CDR3 covers 13 residues. CDR3 amino acids: CASSLGANTEAFF. As DNA, the CDR3 is TGTGCCAGCAGTTTAGGAGCGAACACTGAAGCTTTCTTT.

The rearrangement uses TRBV2 and TRBJ2-2, with D tentatively TRBD2 (5 bases). Germline CDR1 SNHLY, CDR2 FYNNEI. V was cut by 0 bases and J by 6 bases, with 5 bases left in between. The CDR3 is made up of 13 amino acids. In nucleotides, the CDR3 is TGTGCCAGCAGTGAAGCCGGGGCCGGGGAGCTGTTTTTT. Its translation: CASSEAGAGELFF.

This chain uses TRBV11-2 with TRBJ2-3; TRBD2 might be the D (5 bases). The CDR3 spans 16 residues. Germline V lookup: CDR1 SGHAT, CDR2 FQNNGV. Trimming took off 3 bases at V and 0 bases at J, with 13 bases between the two ends. The CDR3 sequence: CASSLWARGSTDTQYF. In DNA, the CDR3 is TGTGCCAGCAGCTTGTGGGCTCGAGGGAGCACAGATACGCAGTATTTT. Based on the CDR3 plus reference TRBV11-2 and TRBJ2-3, the full variable domain is EAGVAQSPRYKIIEKRQSVAFWCNPISGHATLYWYQQILGQGPKLLIQFQNNGVVDDSQLPKDRFSAERLKGVDSTLKIQPAKLEDSAVYLCASSLWARGSTDTQYFGPGTRLTVL.

This chain links TRBV19 with TRBJ2-5, with D tentatively TRBD2 (5 bases). The germline V gene has CDR1 LNHDA and CDR2 SQIVND (reference sequence). The CDR3 loop spans 13 amino acids. Trimming removed 6 bases at V and 5 bases at J, with 13 bases between. DNA of the CDR3: TGTGCCAGTAGGAACCGGGATGTGGAGACCCAGTACTTC. It specifies CASRNRDVETQYF.

The J gene is TRBJ2-1, the V gene TRBV25-1; 9 bases align to TRBD2. This CDR3 is built from 18 residues. V lost 3 bases to trimming and J lost 2 bases; unmatched junction nucleotides: 11. Germline-derived CDR1 and CDR2 are MGHDK and SYGVNS. The CDR3 loop reads CASSDHGLAGSTYNEQFF. The CDR3 bases are TGTGCCAGCAGTGACCATGGGCTAGCGGGATCCACCTACAATGAGCAGTTCTTC.

The rearrangement uses TRBV15 and TRBJ1-5; D might be TRBD1 (6 bases). CDR1 and CDR2 from the germline V gene are LNHNV and YYDKDF (reference sequence). The CDR3 extends over 13 amino acids. The V end lost 4 bases, the J end lost 7 bases, and 11 bases lay between the germline ends. The CDR3 reads CATSTARGQPQHF. The CDR3 DNA is TGTGCCACCAGCACCGCCAGGGGACAGCCCCAGCATTTT.

The gene calls are TRBV6-1 and TRBJ2-3; 13 bases agree with TRBD2. Looked up from germline, CDR1 is MNHNS and CDR2 is SASEGT. V dropped 10 bases and J dropped 6; count of bases not matched to a gene: 4. The CDR3 contains 13 residues. The CDR3 DNA is TGTGCCACGAGACTAGCGGGGGGCGATACGCAGTATTTT. Its translation is CATRLAGGDTQYF.

The J gene is TRBJ2-7, the V gene TRBV6-5; D is undetermined. The V end was cut by 4 bases, the J end by 3 bases, with 7 bases between. The CDR3 length is 12 residues. Germline V lookup: CDR1 MNHEY, CDR2 SVGAGI. CDR3 sequence (DNA): TGTGCCAGCAGTTCCTTCTTCTACGAGCAGTACTTC. Translated: CASSSFFYEQYF.

The rearrangement links TRBV5-6 to TRBJ2-1, with 9 bases aligning to TRBD1. V gave up 4 bases and J gave up 7 bases; unmatched junction bases: 9. The CDR3 is 15 amino acids. In germline, CDR1 is SGHDT, CDR2 YYEEEE. CDR3 bases: TGTGCCAGCAGCGGGGGGACAGGGTGGGATAATGAGCAGTTCTTC. Its translation: CASSGGTGWDNEQFF. Full variable domain (rest looked up from reference TRBV5-6 and TRBJ2-1): DAGVTQSPTHLIKTRGQQVTLRCSPKSGHDTVSWYQQALGQGPQFIFQYYEEEERQRGNFPDRFSGHQFPNYSSELNVNALLLGDSALYLCASSGGTGWDNEQFFGPGTRLTVL.

A remark on this clone: Other DNA sequences in the same sample also yield this CDR3. The CDR3 DNA is TGTGCCATCAGTGAGTCTGCAGGCTCGTACGAGCAGTACTTC. Amino acid sequence: CAISESAGSYEQYF. The J gene is TRBJ2-7, the V gene TRBV10-3; no firm D call. Trimming left V 0 bases short and J 4 bases short, with 10 bases between. The CDR3 extends over 14 amino acids. Germline values: CDR1 ENHRY, CDR2 SYGVKD.

This chain connects TRBV5-4 to TRBJ1-1; the D gene is possibly TRBD1 (5 bases). V dropped 6 bases and J dropped 5 bases, with 23 bases sitting between them. Germline CDR1 reads SGHNT; CDR2 reads YYREEE (reference sequence). The CDR3 has 16 amino acids. The DNA for the CDR3 is TGTGCCAGCATCCCGGATCTACAGGCCAGGTTGACTGAAGCTTTCTTT. Translated: CASIPDLQARLTEAFF. Filled out from reference TRBV5-4 and TRBJ1-1, the complete variable domain reads ETGVTQSPTHLIKTRGQQVTLRCSSQSGHNTVSWYQQALGQGPQFIFQYYREEENGRGNFPPRFSGLQFPNYSSELNVNALELDDSALYLCASIPDLQARLTEAFFGQGTRLTVV.

The V and J genes are TRBV19 and TRBJ2-7; TRBD2 matches at 8 bases. J was trimmed by 7 bases and V by 3 bases; bases with no gene match: 5. This CDR3 contains 13 residues. Germline CDR1 and CDR2: LNHDA and SQIVND (reference sequence). The CDR3 protein is CASSMGLGREQYF. DNA of the CDR3: TGTGCCAGTAGTATGGGACTAGGACGGGAGCAGTACTTC.

The chain uses TRBV7-6 and TRBJ2-5; 14 positions agree with TRBD2. The CDR3 length is 16 residues. The ends lost 0 bases at V and 4 bases at J; junction bases unmatched: 1. Germline V lookup: CDR1 SGHVS, CDR2 FNYEAQ. Here the CDR3 DNA reads TGTGCCAGCAGCTTAGCGGGGACTAGCGGGGGAGAGACCCAGTACTTC. As protein: CASSLAGTSGGETQYF. Full variable domain (remainder filled in from reference TRBV7-6 and TRBJ2-5): GAGVSQSPRYKVTKRGQDVALRCDPISGHVSLYWYRQALGQGPEFLTYFNYEAQQDKSGLPNDRFSAERPEGSISTLTIQRTEQRDSAMYRCASSLAGTSGGETQYFGPGTRLLVL.

The chain couples TRBV2 to TRBJ2-3; 9 bases are a match to TRBD2. V dropped 6 bases and J dropped 8; count of bases not matched to a gene: 9. The CDR3 length is 14 residues. Germline V gene sequence: CDR1 SNHLY, CDR2 FYNNEI. The CDR3 spells CASRTGLALGTQYF. The CDR3 DNA is TGTGCCAGCAGGACGGGACTAGCCCTCGGTACGCAGTATTTT.

The gene calls are TRBV2 and TRBJ1-3, with a possible D match to TRBD1 (5 bases). The germline V gene encodes CDR1 SNHLY and CDR2 FYNNEI. Trimming cost V 3 bases and J 2 bases, with 11 bases left between them. The CDR3 spans 15 residues. The CDR3 is CASSDQGSTGNTIYF. CDR3 sequence (DNA): TGTGCCAGCAGTGATCAGGGTTCCACTGGAAACACCATATATTTT. Filled out from reference TRBV2 and TRBJ1-3, the complete variable domain reads EPEVTQTPSHQVTQMGQEVILRCVPISNHLYFYWYRQILGQKVEFLVSFYNNEISEKSEIFDDQFSVERPDGSNFTLKIRSTKLEDSAMYFCASSDQGSTGNTIYFGEGSWLTVV.

J is TRBJ1-2 and V is TRBV19, with D perhaps matching TRBD1 (5 bases). Germline values: CDR1 LNHDA, CDR2 SQIVND (reference sequence). V shed 5 bases and J shed 8 bases, with 18 bases lying between them. The CDR3 sequence is 14 residues long. CDR3 DNA: TGTGCCAGTAGTCGTCGGGACTCCCTGCACGGCTACACCTTC. It translates to CASSRRDSLHGYTF. The entire variable domain, with the rest obtained from reference TRBV19 and TRBJ1-2, is as follows: DGGITQSPKYLFRKEGQNVTLSCEQNLNHDAMYWYRQDPGQGLRLIYYSQIVNDFQKGDIAEGYSVSREKKESFPLTVTSAQKNPTAFYLCASSRRDSLHGYTFGSGTRLTVV.

V is TRBV23-1 and J is TRBJ1-5, with D possibly TRBD1 on 6 matching bases. TRBV23-1 qualifies as an ORF whose function is uncertain. The CDR3 totals 18 residues. V lost 7 bases and J 0 bases, leaving 22 bases between the germline ends. CDR3 sequence reads: CASTWGPEQGSSNQPQHF. Here the CDR3 DNA reads TGCGCCAGCACCTGGGGGCCCGAACAGGGAAGTAGCAATCAGCCCCAGCATTTT.

This chain uses TRBV2 with TRBJ1-2; 8 nucleotides agree with TRBD1. J lost 4 bases, V lost 5 bases, and 6 bases had no gene match. The CDR3 length is 14 residues. Germline assignment: CDR1 SNHLY and CDR2 FYNNEI. The CDR3 DNA sequence: TGTGCCAGCAGTAGGGACAGGTCCACCTATGGCTACACCTTC. As protein: CASSRDRSTYGYTF.

V gene TRBV10-2 combines with J gene TRBJ2-2; 7 nucleotides agree with TRBD2. V shed 7 bases and J 4 bases; nucleotides not matched to a gene: 6. The CDR3 has 14 amino acids. The germline V gene has CDR1 WSHSY and CDR2 SAAADI. CDR3 loop: CASTASGGTGELFF. The CDR3, as DNA: TGCGCCAGCACTGCATCGGGGGGCACCGGGGAGCTGTTTTTT.

This chain connects TRBV10-3 to TRBJ2-1; 10 nucleotides align to TRBD1. The V gene end was trimmed by 10 bases and the J gene end by 8 bases; junction bases not matched to a gene: 11. The CDR3 sequence is 14 residues long. The germline V gene has CDR1 ENHRY and CDR2 SYGVKD. The CDR3 region is CATYNRQGAYEQFF. CDR3 in DNA: TGTGCCACCTATAATAGACAGGGGGCCTATGAGCAGTTCTTC.

The chain has TRBV27 and TRBJ1-3, with no clear D. V was pared by 5 bases and J by 0 bases, with 14 bases between. Germline CDR1 is MNHEY and CDR2 is SMNVEV (reference sequence). This CDR3 comprises 16 residues. The CDR3 sequence is CASSPLGLSSGNTIYF. CDR3 nucleotides: TGTGCCAGCAGTCCCCTTGGGCTCAGCTCTGGAAACACCATATATTTT.

CDR3 DNA: TGCGCCAGCAGTCGGGACAGGGCGAATGAAGCTTTCTTT. Translated: CASSRDRANEAFF. This chain links TRBV10-2 with TRBJ1-1; 9 nucleotides align to TRBD1. With V trimmed by 5 bases and J by 7 bases, 5 bases remained unmatched. The germline V gene encodes CDR1 WSHSY and CDR2 SAAADI. The CDR3 consists of 13 residues.

The V call is TRBV15, the J call TRBJ2-7; D possibly corresponds to TRBD2 (6 bases). This CDR3 is built from 15 residues. Trimming stripped 2 bases from V and 1 base from J, with 12 bases between. Germline CDR1 reads LNHNV; CDR2 reads YYDKDF (reference sequence). In DNA, the CDR3 is TGTGCCACCAGCAGATCCTCCGGGAGTTCCTACGAGCAGTACTTC. It translates to CATSRSSGSSYEQYF.